A single sample is the source of the 3 T cell receptor beta chains below, sequenced in a study of blood T cell repertoires in COVID-19. Produced via immunoSEQ multiplex PCR; TCRdb's table is partial and in-frame only. The sample consists of 130,000 to 150,000 clones, over 75% of them appearing once. Input material: peripheral blood. The receptors come from a woman aged 55-69 years with COVID-19, enrolled during active disease.

V gene TRBV3-1 (or the pseudogene TRBV3-2) combines with J gene TRBJ1-3, with TRBD1 matching over 9 bases. This CDR3 region has 14 residues. CDR1 LGHDT and CDR2 YNNKEL come from the germline V gene (reference sequence). V was clipped by 3 bases and J by 8 bases; unmatched bases: 5. The CDR3: CASSHPRQGDTIYF. CDR3 sequence (DNA): TGTGCCAGCAGCCACCCCCGACAGGGGGACACCATATATTTT.

This clone was detected only once. V gene TRBV11-2 combines with J gene TRBJ1-2; D is uncertain. The CDR3 totals 12 residues. With 5 bases removed from V and 8 bases from J, the gap between germline ends came to 12 bases. Germline lookup yields CDR1 SGHAT and CDR2 FQNNGV. This CDR3 reads CASSIAGGGYTF. The CDR3 DNA reads TGTGCCAGCAGCATAGCGGGAGGGGGCTACACCTTC. Drawing the rest from reference TRBV11-2 and TRBJ1-2, the complete variable domain is EAGVAQSPRYKIIEKRQSVAFWCNPISGHATLYWYQQILGQGPKLLIQFQNNGVVDDSQLPKDRFSAERLKGVDSTLKIQPAKLEDSAVYLCASSIAGGGYTFGSGTRLTVV.

The chain has TRBV30 and TRBJ1-1; D gene unclear. V gave up 0 bases and J gave up 3 bases, with 8 bases separating them. The germline V gene encodes CDR1 GTSNPN and CDR2 SVGIG (reference sequence). The CDR3 totals 13 residues. CDR3 coding DNA: TGTGCCTGGAGTGTACTGTTAGACACTGAAGCTTTCTTT. Translation: CAWSVLLDTEAFF.